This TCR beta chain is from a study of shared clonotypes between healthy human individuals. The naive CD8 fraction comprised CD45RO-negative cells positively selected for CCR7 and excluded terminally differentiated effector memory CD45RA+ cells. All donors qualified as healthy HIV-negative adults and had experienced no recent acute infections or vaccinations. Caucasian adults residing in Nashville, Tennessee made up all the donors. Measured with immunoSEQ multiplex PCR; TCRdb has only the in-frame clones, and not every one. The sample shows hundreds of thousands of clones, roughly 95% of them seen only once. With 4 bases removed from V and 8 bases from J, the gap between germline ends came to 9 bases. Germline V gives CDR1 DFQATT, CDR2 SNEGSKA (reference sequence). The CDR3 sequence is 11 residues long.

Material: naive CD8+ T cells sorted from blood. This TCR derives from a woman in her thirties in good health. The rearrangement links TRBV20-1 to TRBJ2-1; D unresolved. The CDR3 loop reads CSAKAIDEQFF. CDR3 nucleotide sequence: TGCAGTGCTAAAGCGATAGATGAGCAGTTCTTC.